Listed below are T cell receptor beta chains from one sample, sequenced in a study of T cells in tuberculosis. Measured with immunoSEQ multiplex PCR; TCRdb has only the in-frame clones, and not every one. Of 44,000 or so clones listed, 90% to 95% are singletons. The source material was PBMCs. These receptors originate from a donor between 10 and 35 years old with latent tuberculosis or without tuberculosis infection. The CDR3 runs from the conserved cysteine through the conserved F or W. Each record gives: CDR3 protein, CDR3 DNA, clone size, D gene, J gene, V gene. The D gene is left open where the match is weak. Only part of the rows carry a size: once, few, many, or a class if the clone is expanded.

CASSPPGRAQETQYF	TGTGCCAGCTCACCCCCAGGCAGAGCCCAAGAGACCCAGTACTTC	.	.	TRBJ2-5	TRBV18
CASSHTRASGGASNEQFF	TGTGCCAGCAGCCACACCAGGGCTAGCGGGGGGGCGAGCAATGAGCAGTTCTTC	.	TRBD2	TRBJ2-1	TRBV7-6
CASSYSSTNEKLFF	TGCGCCAGCAGCTATAGCTCAACTAATGAAAAACTGTTTTTT	.	.	TRBJ1-4	TRBV5-1
CASGEQGVEGYTF	TGTGCCAGCGGGGAGCAGGGGGTTGAGGGCTACACCTTC	.	TRBD1	TRBJ1-2	TRBV27
CASSHLTGATNEQFF	TGTGCCAGCAGCCACCTGACAGGGGCGACAAATGAGCAGTTCTTC	.	TRBD1	TRBJ2-1	TRBV4-2
CASSLATQGIEQFF	TGTGCCAGCAGCTTAGCCACACAGGGCATTGAGCAGTTCTTC	.	.	TRBJ2-1	TRBV11-2
CASSQGVQGHRYEQYF	TGCGCCAGCAGCCAAGGGGTCCAGGGGCATAGGTACGAGCAGTACTTC	.	.	TRBJ2-7	TRBV4-1
CASSQTGNSYEQYF	TGCGCCAGCAGCCAGACAGGGAACTCCTACGAGCAGTACTTC	.	TRBD1	TRBJ2-7	TRBV4-1
CASSIFGGADYGYTF	TGTGCCAGTAGTATATTTGGAGGGGCCGACTATGGCTACACCTTC	.	.	TRBJ1-2	TRBV19
CASSAGVDYEQYF	TGTGCCAGCAGTGCAGGGGTTGACTACGAGCAGTACTTC	.	.	TRBJ2-7	TRBV27
CASSFSAGLNTEAFF	TGTGCCAGCAGTTTCAGCGCGGGCCTGAACACTGAAGCTTTCTTT	.	.	TRBJ1-1	TRBV27
CASSLAIGQLYEQYF	TGTGCCAGCAGCTTAGCTATAGGACAGTTATACGAGCAGTACTTC	.	.	TRBJ2-7	TRBV7-9
CASSPQMGAPTGELFF	TGTGCCAGCTCACCGCAGATGGGGGCTCCCACCGGGGAGCTGTTTTTT	.	.	TRBJ2-2	TRBV18
CASSYPRQPQETQYF	TGTGCCAGCAGCTACCCTCGACAGCCTCAAGAGACCCAGTACTTC	once	.	TRBJ2-5	TRBV7-9
CARRSTRDISSSYEQYF	TGTGCCAGAAGGTCCACCCGGGACATATCAAGCTCCTACGAGCAGTACTTC	.	.	TRBJ2-7	TRBV5-3
CTSMELQQFF	TGTACCAGCATGGAGCTGCAGCAGTTCTTC	.	.	TRBJ2-1	TRBV2
CASSLEQMNTEAFF	TGTGCCAGCAGCTTGGAACAGATGAACACTGAAGCTTTCTTT	.	.	TRBJ1-1	TRBV5-5
CASTPLLITEAFF	TGTGCCAGCACCCCCTTACTTATCACTGAAGCTTTCTTT	.	.	TRBJ1-1	TRBV6-6
CASSLTGRKTEAFF	TGTGCCAGCAGCCTCACAGGGCGGAAGACTGAAGCTTTCTTT	.	.	TRBJ1-1	TRBV4-2
CASSLRRGSNQPQHF	TGTGCCAGCAGCTTGCGAAGAGGCAGCAATCAGCCCCAGCATTTT	.	.	TRBJ1-5	TRBV5-6
CASSSGVAGVFSGNTIYF	TGTGCCAGCAGCTCCGGCGTTGCAGGGGTCTTCTCTGGAAACACCATATATTTT	.	.	TRBJ1-3	TRBV7-9
CASSFGDRGGYTF	TGTGCCAGCAGCTTCGGGGACAGGGGAGGCTACACCTTC	.	TRBD1	TRBJ1-2	TRBV13
CASSSTGGVITGANVLTF	TGTGCCAGCAGTAGTACAGGGGGCGTAATTACTGGGGCCAACGTCCTGACTTTC	.	TRBD1	TRBJ2-6	TRBV27
CASSSVAGRTGELFF	TGTGCCAGCAGCTCCGTCGCGGGGAGGACCGGGGAGCTGTTTTTT	once	.	TRBJ2-2	TRBV7-2
CASSYGGLAGNTIYF	TGTGCCAGCAGTTACGGCGGTTTAGCTGGAAACACCATATATTTT	.	.	TRBJ1-3	TRBV6-5
CASSHTDRTYNEQFF	TGTGCCAGCAGTCATACCGACAGGACCTACAATGAGCAGTTCTTC	.	.	TRBJ2-1	TRBV6-5
CASSYSSRGGANVLTF	TGTGCCAGCAGTTACTCGTCCAGGGGTGGGGCCAACGTCCTGACTTTC	.	.	TRBJ2-6	TRBV6-5
CSAMVFGEAFF	TGCAGTGCTATGGTATTCGGTGAAGCTTTCTTT	.	.	TRBJ1-1	TRBV20-1
CASSPDRANTGELFF	TGTGCCAGCAGTCCCGACAGAGCGAACACCGGGGAGCTGTTTTTT	.	.	TRBJ2-2	TRBV6-6
CASSEQDRTNSPLHF	TGTGCCAGCAGTGAACAGGACAGAACCAATTCACCCCTCCACTTT	.	.	TRBJ1-6	TRBV6-1
CASSLVLNEQFF	TGCGCCAGCAGCTTGGTTCTCAATGAGCAGTTCTTC	.	.	TRBJ2-1	TRBV5-1
CASSQGYLGGTSDPGELFF	TGCGCCAGCAGCCAAGGGTACTTGGGAGGGACTAGCGACCCCGGGGAGCTGTTTTTT	.	TRBD2	TRBJ2-2	TRBV4-1
CASSLSGGGGAFF	TGTGCCAGCAGTTTATCGGGGGGCGGGGGAGCTTTCTTT	.	.	TRBJ1-1	TRBV27
CASSPIAGSGNTIYF	TGTGCCAGCAGCCCGATAGCCGGCTCTGGAAACACCATATATTTT	.	.	TRBJ1-3	TRBV7-6
CASSKGTGDYEQYF	TGTGCCAGCAGTAAAGGGACAGGGGACTACGAGCAGTACTTC	.	TRBD1	TRBJ2-7	TRBV6-1
CASSQLAGPYEQYF	TGCGCCAGCAGCCAACTAGCGGGGCCCTACGAGCAGTACTTC	once	TRBD2	TRBJ2-7	TRBV4-1
CASSQAGTGDEQFF	TGTGCCAGCAGCCAAGCGGGGACGGGGGATGAGCAGTTCTTC	.	.	TRBJ2-1	TRBV4-2